The TCR beta chain described here comes from a study of human T cells and chemical hapten exposure. About the research overall: Across samples, TCR yields varied, mostly owing to small differences in pooled library volumes.

The table lists this clonotype with many counts. What it binds is not known. Specified time point: pre-sensitization, week 0. Indicated treatment: therapeutic diphenylcyclopropenone sensitization with weekly scalp DPC. RNA extraction used unfractionated whole blood as the source of total RNA. Broader study findings: The donor cohort had alopecia, so its immune response may not match that of healthy people.

The study's library attached unique molecular identifiers to single cDNA molecules. From the RACE reads, TCRdb called clonotypes with MiXCR, one entry per CDR3 protein. Of 300,000 to 450,000 distinct CDR3 sequences in the sample, about 5.1% were seen once. The length of the CDR3 is 15 residues. The gene calls are TRBV21-1 and TRBJ2-4; the table assigns TRBD1, which was not confirmed against the DNA. TRBV21-1 corresponds to a pseudogene. The sequencing used whole blood, collected in connection with sensitization to the hapten diphenylcyclopropenone (DPC). This clonotype was obtained from a woman between 50 and 59 years old with alopecia areata. Some clones in this sample may be carry-over from other donors' samples. CDR3 residues: CASSNAGIAKNIQYF. For the CDR3, the DNA is TGTGCCAGCAGCAATGCAGGGATTGCCAAAAACATTCAGTACTTC.